A selection of T cell receptor beta chains follows, all from one sample in a study of blood T cell repertoires in COVID-19. Sequencing was performed with immunoSEQ multiplex PCR; in TCRdb, only in-frame clones are kept and a portion is missing. Of fewer than 180,000 clones in the sample, 65% to 90% were seen once. The sample comprised peripheral blood. The receptors originated from a man in his 70s with acute or convalescent COVID-19. The CDR3 runs from the conserved cysteine through the conserved F or W. D genes are given only for firm matches. A clone size is listed for some rows: how often the clone was seen (once, few, many), or a class if it is expanded.

d_call: .; j_call: TRBJ2-7; v_call: TRBV10-3; clone_size: .; cdr3_aa: CAISDPIYEQYF; cdr3_nt: TGTGCCATCAGTGACCCTATATACGAGCAGTACTTC
d_call: TRBD2; j_call: TRBJ2-1; v_call: TRBV29-1; clone_size: .; cdr3_aa: CSVAGTSGNNEQFF; cdr3_nt: TGCAGCGTCGCGGGGACTAGCGGTAACAATGAGCAGTTCTTC
d_call: .; j_call: TRBJ1-5; v_call: TRBV6-2/TRBV6-3; clone_size: .; cdr3_aa: CASSYSPIRRFNQPQHF; cdr3_nt: TGTGCCAGCAGTTACTCCCCAATTCGCAGGTTCAATCAGCCCCAGCATTTT
d_call: TRBD1; j_call: TRBJ2-7; v_call: TRBV28; clone_size: once; cdr3_aa: CASSDRGPIYEQYF; cdr3_nt: TGTGCCAGCTCAGACAGGGGGCCCATCTACGAGCAGTACTTC
d_call: TRBD1; j_call: TRBJ2-5; v_call: TRBV28; clone_size: few; cdr3_aa: CASSPGQGLRETQYF; cdr3_nt: TGTGCCAGCAGTCCCGGACAGGGTCTCCGGGAGACCCAGTACTTC
d_call: TRBD1; j_call: TRBJ2-7; v_call: TRBV9; clone_size: .; cdr3_aa: CASGGQGESEQYF; cdr3_nt: TGTGCCAGCGGCGGACAGGGGGAATCCGAGCAGTACTTC
d_call: .; j_call: TRBJ2-7; v_call: TRBV20-1; clone_size: .; cdr3_aa: CSAQQGYEQYF; cdr3_nt: TGCAGTGCTCAACAGGGCTACGAGCAGTACTTC
d_call: .; j_call: TRBJ2-5; v_call: TRBV21-1; clone_size: .; cdr3_aa: CASSNGQGEETQYF; cdr3_nt: TGTGCCAGCAGCAACGGACAGGGGGAAGAGACCCAGTACTTC
d_call: TRBD1; j_call: TRBJ2-5; v_call: TRBV18; clone_size: .; cdr3_aa: CASSTQGAGETQYF; cdr3_nt: TGTGCCAGCTCAACACAGGGGGCAGGGGAGACCCAGTACTTC
d_call: .; j_call: TRBJ1-2; v_call: TRBV18; clone_size: .; cdr3_aa: CASSPTGVVNGYTF; cdr3_nt: TGTGCCAGCTCACCGACAGGCGTGGTAAATGGCTACACCTTC
d_call: .; j_call: TRBJ1-1; v_call: TRBV28; clone_size: .; cdr3_aa: CASSPPRYTEAFF; cdr3_nt: TGTGCCAGCAGTCCCCCCCGGTACACTGAAGCTTTCTTT
d_call: TRBD2; j_call: TRBJ2-7; v_call: TRBV5-1; clone_size: .; cdr3_aa: CASSVGRSGGSYEQYF; cdr3_nt: TGCGCCAGCAGCGTAGGACGGAGCGGGGGCTCCTACGAGCAGTACTTC
d_call: TRBD1; j_call: TRBJ2-5; v_call: TRBV24-1; clone_size: .; cdr3_aa: CATGTVETQYF; cdr3_nt: TGTGCCACCGGGACAGTTGAGACCCAGTACTTC
d_call: TRBD2; j_call: TRBJ2-7; v_call: TRBV11-2; clone_size: .; cdr3_aa: CASSLVSGSNEQYF; cdr3_nt: TGTGCCAGCAGCTTAGTTAGCGGGAGCAACGAGCAGTACTTC